Listed here are 4 T cell receptor beta chains from one sample, sequenced in a study of shared clonotypes between healthy human individuals. Terminally differentiated effector memory CD45RA+ cells were left out of the naive CD8 fraction, which was CD45RO-negative and positively selected for CCR7. TCRdb's table, derived via immunoSEQ multiplex PCR, lists solely in-frame clones and lacks some. The data show approximately 2,000,000 clones, 85% to 95% seen once. Sequenced: naive CD8+ T cells from PBMCs. The receptor set was obtained from a young man in good health. Some clones in this sample may be carry-over from other donors' samples.

This clone was counted a single time. The chain uses TRBV25-1 and TRBJ1-2; weak D call: TRBD1 (6 bases). Trimming took 1 base from V and 6 from J, leaving 6 bases between them. Germline V CDR1 and CDR2: MGHDK, SYGVNS. The CDR3 is made up of 12 amino acids. In nucleotides, the CDR3 is TGTGCCAGCAGTGAATCAGGGGATGGCTACACCTTC. It yields the protein CASSESGDGYTF.

This rearrangement joins TRBV13 to TRBJ1-4, with 10 bases lining up with TRBD1. V shed 4 bases, J shed 7 bases, and the junction held 6 bases outside the gene matches. Germline CDR1 PRHDT, CDR2 FYEKMQ (reference sequence). There are 15 residues in the CDR3. CDR3 in DNA: TGTGCCAGCAGCTCTGACAGGGGGCGGGTTGAAAAACTGTTTTTT. As protein: CASSSDRGRVEKLFF.

The chain has TRBV14 and TRBJ1-1, with unresolved D. Trimming took off 2 bases at V and 11 bases at J, with 9 bases between the two ends. The V gene's germline CDR1 is SGHDN and CDR2 FVKESK. This CDR3 contains 11 residues. In nucleotides, the CDR3 is TGTGCCAGCAGCCAACCCCCCGTCGCTTTCTTT. Encoded protein: CASSQPPVAFF.

This clone was recorded only once. The chain uses TRBV27 and TRBJ2-2; D unresolved. This CDR3 has 15 amino acids. The germline V and J ends were trimmed by 3 bases and 0 bases, with 8 bases remaining between them. Germline-derived CDR1 and CDR2 are MNHEY and SMNVEV (reference sequence). Here the CDR3 DNA reads TGTGCCAGCAGTTTTTTTGTTCCGAACACCGGGGAGCTGTTTTTT. Its translation: CASSFFVPNTGELFF.